The entry below gives a single TCR beta chain sequence along with its context. Germline CDR1 reads SGDLS; CDR2 reads YYNGEE. This CDR3 region has 15 residues. The V gene lost 0 bases and the J gene lost 0 bases, with 10 bases spanning the gap. This sample was included in a study of blood T cell repertoires in COVID-19. The overall study: There were acute and convalescent COVID-19 samples, and they came from the United States, Italy and Spain.

Per the original methods: Using reference gene primer amplification, nucleated cell counts were estimated. Here immunoSEQ multiplex PCR was the method, and the copy in TCRdb shows in-frame clones only, minus some. From that table come the V and J calls and clone size; the DNA was used to work out D and trimming. The sample has around 400,000 clones, about 90% seen once; the top ten hold more than 9%. Sequencing input: peripheral blood. This receptor was identified in a woman aged 25 to 39 with COVID-19, enrolled during active disease. This chain uses TRBV9 with TRBJ2-7, with no clear D. CDR3 protein: CASSVAWQASYEQYF. In DNA, the CDR3 is TGTGCCAGCAGCGTAGCCTGGCAGGCCTCCTACGAGCAGTACTTC.